This T cell receptor beta chain was recovered during a study of T cell changes during pregnancy in multiple sclerosis (dated by TCRdb to about 2019). Context from the whole study: Changes in the T cell repertoire over the course of pregnancy were examined in this study in women with multiple sclerosis.

The library was produced with the immunoSEQ multiplex PCR assay. TCRdb obtained this table from immuneACCESS and retained in-frame rearrangements with V and J assigned. These tables miss some clones; where compared with another copy, unresolved V genes account for less than half of the shortfall, and the remainder is unexplained. The table for this sample lists 84,000 or so clones; approximately 94% of them were counted only once. The ten largest clones add up to approximately 2.4% of the sample. Worth noting for this clone: Its antigen specificity is not known. No base-level quality is on record; no much larger clone is a single base apart.

The TCR sequence derives from a female donor with multiple sclerosis, enrolled in a pregnancy study. The sample in question was peripheral blood, obtained in the third trimester of pregnancy.

The DNA reads TGTGCCACCGGACAGGCATTGAACACTGAAGCTTTCTTT. Its protein reads: CATGQALNTEAFF. The V gene is TRBV10-3 and the J gene is TRBJ1-1; a stretch of 7 junction bases matches TRBD1. V lost 10 bases and J lost 0 bases, and the count of bases not matched to a germline gene is 5. Per the germline V gene, ENHRY is the CDR1 and SYGVKD is the CDR2. The CDR3 goes from the cysteine to the phenylalanine over 13 residues. The DNA shown is the 39-base CDR3, in frame from base 1.